Reported below is one TCR beta chain. The data derive from a study of control samples from healthy donors and cancer patients. Measured with immunoSEQ multiplex PCR; TCRdb has only the in-frame clones, and not every one. Among roughly 120,000 clones, 88% were seen once, and the ten largest hold roughly 2.5%. This receptor was taken from a woman aged 65 to 85 in good health. Sequencing was carried out using blood.

CDR3 in DNA: TGTGCCAGCAGCCAAGATCTCGGACGGTCGGGCTACACCTTC. This gives the protein CASSQDLGRSGYTF. The chain employs TRBV14 and TRBJ1-2; D gene ambiguous. The CDR3 runs 14 residues. CDR1 is SGHDN and CDR2 is FVKESK in the germline V gene. Trimming left V 0 bases short and J 8 bases short, with 13 bases between.